The T cell receptor beta chain under discussion was sequenced for a study of glioma-infiltrating T cells. TCR alpha and beta CDR3 regions were amplified from RNA using iRepertoire nested multiplex PCR. From the multiplex PCR reads, TCRdb called clonotypes with MiXCR, one entry per CDR3 protein. Of about 140,000 distinct CDR3 sequences in the sample, 30% to 40% were seen once. The table lists this clonotype with a few counts. The CDR3 sequence is 18 residues long. The J segment lost 0 bases and the V segment lost 1 base, leaving 7 bases of the junction unmatched. The germline CDR1 and CDR2 sequences are MGHRA and YSYEKL.

The chain couples TRBV4-1 to TRBJ2-1; 9 bases are a match to TRBD2. Material for sequencing was glioma tissue, nonneoplastic brain tissue, or PBMCs (not recorded which). The TCR sequence derives from a human donor with low-grade glioma or glioblastoma, undergoing nonglioma brain surgery, or in good health (not recorded which). The CDR3 is CASSQVRGSGSSYNEQFF. Here the CDR3 DNA reads TGCGCCAGCAGCCAAGTGCGGGGTAGCGGGAGCTCCTACAATGAGCAGTTCTTC.